This T cell receptor (beta chain) was sequenced during a study of technical replicates of blood from several donors. V lost 5 bases and J 3 bases, leaving 11 bases between the germline ends. Germline V lookup: CDR1 LNHNV, CDR2 YYDKDF (reference sequence). CDR3 length: 13 residues. Repertoires were generated with immunoSEQ multiplex PCR, while TCRdb's copy carries only in-frame clones and drops some. This sample has approximately 73,000 clones, with 95% found just once. The V and J genes are TRBV15 and TRBJ2-7; possible D gene TRBD1, 5 bases. Source material: T cells isolated from PBMCs. The sequence came from a human donor in good health. The CDR3 DNA reads TGTGCCACCAGCGAGGCAGGGAACTACGAGCAGTACTTC. Translation: CATSEAGNYEQYF.